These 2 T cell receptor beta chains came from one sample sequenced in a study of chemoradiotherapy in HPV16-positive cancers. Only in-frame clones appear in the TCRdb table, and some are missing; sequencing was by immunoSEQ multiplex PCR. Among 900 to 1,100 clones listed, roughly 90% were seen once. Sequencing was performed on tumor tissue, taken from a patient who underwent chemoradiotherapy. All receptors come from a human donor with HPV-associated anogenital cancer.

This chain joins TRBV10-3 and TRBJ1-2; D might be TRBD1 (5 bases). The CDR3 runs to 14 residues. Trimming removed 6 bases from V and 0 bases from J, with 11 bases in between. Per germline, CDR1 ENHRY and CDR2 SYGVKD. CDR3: CAISQTDPNYGYTF. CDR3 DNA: TGTGCCATCAGCCAGACAGATCCTAACTATGGCTACACCTTC.

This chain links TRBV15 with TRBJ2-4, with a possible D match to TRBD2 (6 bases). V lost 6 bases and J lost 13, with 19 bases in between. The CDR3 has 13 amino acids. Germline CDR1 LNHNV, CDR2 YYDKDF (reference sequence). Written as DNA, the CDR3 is TGTGCCACCAGAGGGCGGGGAGGAAGGAGACAGTACTTC. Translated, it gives CATRGRGGRRQYF.